Presented here are 30 T cell receptor beta chains from one specimen sequenced in a study of blood T cells in healthy people across ages. Primed by a sample-barcoded 5' primer and a J-beta primer mix, a second PCR proceeded for 7 to 11 cycles. A single record per CDR3 protein comes from TCRdb applying MiXCR to the 5' RACE reads. The profile shows approximately 760,000 distinct CDR3 sequences, roughly 25% of them singletons. These data were likewise used in another study, on T cells of mothers and their children.

The specimen was blood. Receptors originate from a boy younger than 18 in good health.

This clonotype was counted once. The CDR3 coding sequence is TGTGCCAGCAGCTTATTGTTGTGGGAGAGCTCCTACGAGCAGTACTTC. Translation gives CASSLLLWESSYEQYF. V usage is TRBV7-9 and J usage is TRBJ2-7; a weak D match, TRBD2 (5 bases). Trimming took 2 bases from V and 0 from J, leaving 14 bases between them. Germline V gene sequence: CDR1 SEHNR, CDR2 FQNEAQ (reference sequence). This CDR3 contains 16 residues.

This clonotype was detected only a few times. The V gene is TRBV2, the J gene TRBJ2-1, with 8 bases that match TRBD2. The trim removed 4 bases at V and 3 bases at J, leaving 2 bases unmatched. The germline CDR1 and CDR2 sequences are SNHLY and FYNNEI. The CDR3 sequence is 14 residues long. CDR3 in amino acids: CASSALAGYNEQFF. The CDR3, as DNA: TGTGCCAGCAGTGCCCTAGCGGGCTACAATGAGCAGTTCTTC. Full variable domain (outside the CDR3, taken from reference TRBV2 and TRBJ2-1): EPEVTQTPSHQVTQMGQEVILRCVPISNHLYFYWYRQILGQKVEFLVSFYNNEISEKSEIFDDQFSVERPDGSNFTLKIRSTKLEDSAMYFCASSALAGYNEQFFGPGTRLTVL.

As for this clonotype: Mismatch with germline at one junction end may stem from a read error. The rearrangement links TRBV29-1 to TRBJ2-7, with 11 bases matching TRBD1. The CDR3 is made up of 15 amino acids. Germline CDR1 is SQVTM and CDR2 is ANQGSEA. The CDR3 spells CSVEVTGQGDSEQYF. In nucleotides, the CDR3 is TGCAGCGTCGAAGTGACGGGACAGGGGGACTCCGAGCAGTACTTC.

The chain couples TRBV20-1 to TRBJ2-1, with 11 positions matching TRBD2. This CDR3 is built from 16 residues. CDR1 is DFQATT and CDR2 is SNEGSKA in the germline V gene (reference sequence). Losses at the gene ends were 6 bases for V and 5 bases for J; bases not matched to a gene: 12. This CDR3 reads CSAEHVASGGHNEQFF. DNA for the CDR3: TGCAGTGCCGAGCACGTAGCTAGCGGGGGGCACAATGAGCAGTTCTTC.

The genes are TRBV12-3 or TRBV12-4 and TRBJ2-2; D is unresolved. CDR3 size: 15 residues. Trimming removed 1 base from V and 1 base from J, with 7 bases in between. The CDR3 protein is CASSLGLLNTGELFF. The CDR3 nucleotides read TGTGCCAGCAGTTTAGGCCTGTTGAACACCGGGGAGCTGTTTTTT.

CDR3 protein: CASSLRTGGHEKLFF. CDR3 DNA sequence: TGCGCCAGCAGCCTCCGGACAGGGGGCCATGAAAAACTGTTTTTT. The chain links TRBV4-1 to TRBJ1-4; 11 nucleotides align to TRBD1. The CDR3 spans 15 residues. CDR1 MGHRA and CDR2 YSYEKL come from the germline V gene. J was trimmed by 6 bases and V by 4 bases; bases with no gene match: 4.

The rearrangement links TRBV6-2 or TRBV6-3 to TRBJ2-5; D is uncertain. The better agreement between TRBJ2-7 and the DNA end casts doubt on the J call. Germline V gene lookup returns CDR1 MNHEY and CDR2 SVGEGT. This CDR3 contains 15 residues. The CDR3 is CASSYSGSSSYEQYF. For the CDR3, the DNA is TGTGCCAGCAGTTACTCCGGCTCTAGCTCCTACGAGCAGTACTTC.

This clonotype was seen a few times. The V call is TRBV4-1, the J call TRBJ2-5, with D possibly called TRBD1 or TRBD2 (5 bases each). Germline values: CDR1 MGHRA, CDR2 YSYEKL. CDR3 length: 14 amino acids. V lost 3 bases to trimming and J lost 0 bases, with 8 bases between them. CDR3 sequence reads: CASSQGRNQETQYF. For the CDR3, the DNA is TGCGCCAGCAGCCAGGGACGGAACCAAGAGACCCAGTACTTC.

The chain links TRBV5-6 to TRBJ1-5; D gene ambiguous. The CDR3 loop spans 14 amino acids. Germline V gene sequence: CDR1 SGHDT, CDR2 YYEEEE. The ends were cut back, 2 bases at V and 10 bases at J, with 16 bases in the middle. DNA for the CDR3: TGTGCCAGCAGCTTATACCACGCTCAGGATCCCCAGCATTTT. Amino acid sequence: CASSLYHAQDPQHF. Complete variable domain (other parts from reference TRBV5-6 and TRBJ1-5): DAGVTQSPTHLIKTRGQQVTLRCSPKSGHDTVSWYQQALGQGPQFIFQYYEEEERQRGNFPDRFSGHQFPNYSSELNVNALLLGDSALYLCASSLYHAQDPQHFGDGTRLSIL.

The chain carries TRBV5-1 and TRBJ2-5; 9 bases line up with TRBD1. V shed 0 bases, J shed 5 bases, and the junction held 8 bases outside the gene matches. CDR1 and CDR2 from the germline V gene are SGHRS and YFSETQ. The CDR3 runs to 16 residues. CDR3 loop: CASSLARYRGPETQYF. In DNA form, the CDR3 reads TGCGCCAGCAGCTTGGCCCGATACAGGGGGCCGGAGACCCAGTACTTC.

There are a few counts of this clonotype. The chain couples TRBV19 to TRBJ1-2, with D possibly matching TRBD1 (6 bases). From germline, CDR1 is LNHDA and CDR2 SQIVND (reference sequence). The CDR3 totals 16 residues. The V end was cut by 3 bases, the J end by 0 bases, with 14 bases between. CDR3 nucleotide sequence: TGTGCCAGTAGTATGGAGGGGACATATTCTAACTATGGCTACACCTTC. The encoded protein is CASSMEGTYSNYGYTF.

This clonotype was counted between two and nine times. The chain links TRBV7-8 to TRBJ2-5; a possible D gene is TRBD2 (5 bases). The germline CDR1 and CDR2 sequences are SGHVS and FQNEAQ. The CDR3 sequence is 14 residues long. Trimming left V 4 bases short and J 5 bases short, with 14 bases between. The CDR3 DNA reads TGTGCCAGCAGCTCCGCCGTGGAGGATGAGACCCAGTACTTC. It encodes CASSSAVEDETQYF.

There are a few counts of this clonotype. The J gene is TRBJ2-6, the V gene TRBV25-1; possible D gene TRBD1, 5 bases. The end of the DNA fits TRBJ2-7 better, so the J call may be wrong. There are 15 residues in the CDR3. Germline CDR1 MGHDK, CDR2 SYGVNS. The CDR3 spells CASSEGAATLYEQYF. The CDR3 bases are TGTGCCAGCAGTGAAGGGGCAGCGACCCTTTACGAGCAGTACTTC.

The chain is built from TRBV3-1 and TRBJ2-7; D is possibly TRBD1 or TRBD2 (5 bases each). CDR1 is LGHDT, CDR2 YNNKEL, per germline (reference sequence). The V end lost 1 base, the J end lost 7 bases, and 11 bases lay between the germline ends. This CDR3 is built from 13 residues. In nucleotides, the CDR3 is TGTGCCAGCAGCCAAGGAGGGGTCCTGGAGCAGTACTTC. This gives the protein CASSQGGVLEQYF.

This rearrangement joins TRBV6-6 to TRBJ2-3; D call uncertain. The CDR3 spans 12 residues. Germline V lookup: CDR1 MNHNY, CDR2 SVGAGI (reference sequence). The germline V and J ends were trimmed by 6 bases and 4 bases, with 8 bases remaining between them. The CDR3 DNA is TGTGCCAGCAGGACCCTATCAGATACGCAGTATTTT. Protein sequence: CASRTLSDTQYF.

In this sample, this clonotype turned up many times. The chain combines TRBV7-2 with TRBJ2-5; the D is unclear. The V gene lost 2 bases and the J gene lost 5 bases, with 12 bases spanning the gap. The germline CDR1 and CDR2 sequences are SGHTA and FQGNSA. The length of the CDR3 is 14 residues. CDR3 in amino acids: CASSLSLGGETQYF. The CDR3 nucleotides read TGTGCCAGCAGCTTATCTCTGGGCGGTGAGACCCAGTACTTC.

Ten or more counts support this clonotype. V usage is TRBV5-1 and J usage is TRBJ2-1, with 9 bases aligning to TRBD2. The V gene's germline CDR1 is SGHRS and CDR2 YFSETQ. This CDR3 comprises 16 residues. V was pared by 0 bases and J by 0 bases, with 1 base of the junction left unmatched. CDR3 protein: CASSLGLADSYNEQFF. CDR3 bases: TGCGCCAGCAGCTTGGGACTAGCGGACTCCTACAATGAGCAGTTCTTC.

The CDR3 coding sequence is TGTGCCAGCCCGAGTTCAGACGCTAACACTGAAGCTTTCTTT. Its protein is CASPSSDANTEAFF. The V and J genes are TRBV28 and TRBJ1-1; D is uncertain. The length of the CDR3 is 14 residues. Germline loops: CDR1 MDHEN, CDR2 SYDVKM. V lost 8 bases to trimming and J lost 2 bases, with 15 bases between them.

This clonotype came up a few times. V is TRBV19 and J is TRBJ1-2, with 9 bases matching TRBD1. J was trimmed by 2 bases and V by 6 bases; bases with no gene match: 7. This CDR3 has 15 amino acids. CDR1 and CDR2 from the germline V gene are LNHDA and SQIVND (reference sequence). The DNA for the CDR3 is TGTGCCAGTAGCCGCGGACAGGGGCGAAACTATGGCTACACCTTC. This gives the protein CASSRGQGRNYGYTF.

The sample holds a few counts of this clonotype. The chain is built from TRBV5-1 and TRBJ2-6, with 9 bases that match TRBD2. V lost 2 bases, J lost 0 bases, and 15 bases stayed unmatched. The CDR3 extends over 21 amino acids. Per the germline V gene, CDR1 is SGHRS and CDR2 is YFSETQ. The CDR3 loop reads CASSFMGGSGSRDSGANVLTF. CDR3 DNA sequence: TGCGCCAGCAGCTTCATGGGTGGTAGCGGGAGTAGAGACTCTGGGGCCAACGTCCTGACTTTC.

This clonotype was picked up a small number of times. The junction does not match germline at one end; this may be a read error. The V and J genes are TRBV29-1 and TRBJ2-1; TRBD1 is a possible D gene (6 bases). CDR1 SQVTM and CDR2 ANQGSEA come from the germline V gene. The CDR3 sequence is 11 residues long. Written as DNA, the CDR3 is TGCAGCGTTGAAGTTGAGGGGGTCTTTCGCTTC. It specifies CSVEVEGVFRF.

This clonotype has at least ten counts. V gene TRBV5-1 combines with J gene TRBJ2-7, with TRBD1 matching 9 bases. CDR3 length: 15 amino acids. After removal of 4 bases from V and 1 base from J, the junction contained 6 bases not matched to a gene. Germline CDR1 reads SGHRS; CDR2 reads YFSETQ. The CDR3 here is CASSPGTGISYEQYF. CDR3 DNA: TGCGCCAGCAGCCCTGGGACAGGGATATCCTACGAGCAGTACTTC.

The CDR3 protein is CASSLGALTTGLSAFF. The CDR3 DNA reads TGTGCCAGCAGCTTAGGAGCTTTAACAACGGGGCTCTCAGCTTTCTTT. The rearrangement links TRBV7-2 to TRBJ1-1; tentative D call: TRBD1 (5 bases). Germline V CDR1 and CDR2: SGHTA, FQGNSA. Trimming left V 1 base short and J 10 bases short, with 22 bases between. The CDR3 sequence is 16 residues long.

The table lists this clonotype with a few counts. The genes are TRBV5-1 and TRBJ2-7; D tentatively fits TRBD1 or TRBD2 (5 bases each). CDR1 and CDR2 from the germline V gene are SGHRS and YFSETQ. V lost 2 bases and J 5 bases, leaving 11 bases between the germline ends. There are 13 residues in the CDR3. The CDR3 is CASSLYRRHEQYF. Written as DNA, the CDR3 is TGCGCCAGCAGCTTATACAGGAGGCACGAGCAGTACTTC.

The chain joins TRBV2 to TRBJ2-5; unclear D gene. V lost 7 bases and J lost 4, with 16 bases in between. Per the germline V gene, CDR1 is SNHLY and CDR2 is FYNNEI. This CDR3 contains 14 residues. CDR3 nucleotide sequence: TGTGCCAGCACCGGGTCTCTTCGCCGAGAGACCCAGTACTTC. Residues: CASTGSLRRETQYF.

This clonotype appeared a few times. The V gene is TRBV7-9, the J gene TRBJ1-2; no reliable D call. V gave up 2 bases and J gave up 8 bases, with 12 bases separating them. The CDR3 spans 13 residues. Germline-derived CDR1 and CDR2 are SEHNR and FQNEAQ (reference sequence). In DNA, the CDR3 is TGTGCCAGCAGCTTAATTATGGAAGTCGGCTACACCTTC. Translating gives CASSLIMEVGYTF.

This chain links TRBV15 with TRBJ2-1; 10 bases are shared with TRBD1. The V segment lost 5 bases and the J segment 5 bases; nucleotides outside the gene matches: 3. The CDR3 totals 14 residues. Germline V gene lookup returns CDR1 LNHNV and CDR2 YYDKDF (reference sequence). The CDR3 DNA reads as TGTGCCACCAGCGCGACAGGGGGCCACAATGAGCAGTTCTTC. Translated: CATSATGGHNEQFF.

This chain connects TRBV7-2 to TRBJ2-4; 8 bases match TRBD2. The CDR3 has 15 amino acids. Germline V gives CDR1 SGHTA, CDR2 FQGNSA. The trim removed 3 bases at V and 1 base at J, leaving 2 bases unmatched. As DNA, the CDR3 is TGTGCCAGCAGCTTTTTAGCGGGGGCCAAAAACATTCAGTACTTC. Translating gives CASSFLAGAKNIQYF.

The rearrangement joins TRBV20-1 to TRBJ2-7, with TRBD2 as a possible D gene (6 bases). V shed 0 bases and J shed 3 bases, with 12 bases lying between them. CDR3 length: 14 residues. Looked up from germline, CDR1 is DFQATT and CDR2 is SNEGSKA (reference sequence). In DNA form, the CDR3 reads TGCAGTGCTAGAGATCAACTAGCCCACTACGAGCAGTACTTC. Residues: CSARDQLAHYEQYF.

This clonotype has only a few counts. V and J are TRBV7-3 and TRBJ2-7; D perhaps matches TRBD2 (5 bases). The V gene's germline CDR1 is SGHTA and CDR2 FQGTGA. The length of the CDR3 is 13 residues. Trimming pared 0 bases from V and 5 bases from J, leaving 8 bases between. The CDR3 DNA is TGTGCCAGCAGCTTAACAGACTACGACGAGCAGTACTTC. This sequence encodes CASSLTDYDEQYF.